This passage covers 31 T cell receptor beta chains from one sample sequenced in a study of Graves' ophthalmopathy and Graves' hyperthyroidism. The TCR beta CDR3 regions underwent amplification from RNA transcripts. Second-round multiplex PCR came after a first-round RT-PCR that employed HTBI primers. MiXCR, applied by TCRdb to the multiplex PCR reads, yields one record per CDR3 protein. The table records almost 750,000 distinct CDR3 sequences, roughly 40% of them present only once. Source material: peripheral blood. The receptor set was obtained from an adult man with Graves' ophthalmopathy.

There are many counts of this clonotype. The chain joins TRBV24-1 to TRBJ2-2, with D possibly matching TRBD2 (6 bases). CDR1 and CDR2 (germline): KGHDR, SFDVKD. The V gene lost 3 bases and the J gene lost 4 bases, with 11 bases spanning the gap. The CDR3 covers 15 residues. CDR3 bases: TGTGCCACCAGTGATCGACTAGGTTTCACCGGGGAGCTGTTTTTT. Translated, it gives CATSDRLGFTGELFF.

This clonotype was seen many times. The rearrangement links TRBV10-2 to TRBJ2-2, with D possibly matching TRBD1 (8 bases). This CDR3 contains 15 residues. Germline V gives CDR1 WSHSY, CDR2 SAAADI. With 5 bases removed from V and 10 bases from J, the gap between germline ends came to 20 bases. CDR3 coding DNA: TGCGCCAGCAGTCCCGCTCAGGGGGCGGGAGAGGAGCTGTTTTTT. Its translation: CASSPAQGAGEELFF.

The gene calls are TRBV27 and TRBJ1-2; D is ambiguous. CDR1 is MNHEY, CDR2 SMNVEV, per germline (reference sequence). Trimming stripped 3 bases from V and 5 bases from J, with 13 bases between. The CDR3 sequence is 14 residues long. The CDR3 is CASSLRFGEYGYTF. DNA for the CDR3: TGTGCCAGCAGTTTGAGGTTTGGGGAATATGGCTACACCTTC.

This clonotype showed up many times. The chain recombines TRBV2 with TRBJ2-7; the D gene is possibly TRBD2 (6 bases). The CDR3 has 11 amino acids. Deletions cut 5 bases from V and 7 bases from J, with 9 bases between. CDR1 is SNHLY, CDR2 FYNNEI, per germline. The CDR3 sequence: CASSYGGEQYF. CDR3 coding DNA: TGTGCCAGCAGTTACGGGGGAGAGCAGTACTTC.

This clonotype was seen a single time. A read error may explain this, as a much larger clone is one base away. V usage is TRBV19 and J usage is TRBJ1-1; D is uncertain. Germline V gene data show CDR1 as LNHDA and CDR2 as SQIVND (reference sequence). The CDR3 length is 16 residues. V dropped 7 bases and J dropped 0 bases, with 18 bases sitting between them. The CDR3 DNA reads as TGTGCCAGTATCCCCGTGAAGCTTTCGGTGAACACTGAAGCTTTCTTT. Residues: CASIPVKLSVNTEAFF. The full variable domain, rest sourced from reference TRBV19 and TRBJ1-1, is DGGITQSPKYLFRKEGQNVTLSCEQNLNHDAMYWYRQDPGQGLRLIYYSQIVNDFQKGDIAEGYSVSREKKESFPLTVTSAQKNPTAFYLCASIPVKLSVNTEAFFGQGTRLTVV.

Many counts were recorded for this clonotype. The V gene is TRBV10-3, the J gene TRBJ1-3, with 8 bases matching TRBD1. This CDR3 is 13 amino acids long. J was trimmed by 0 bases and V by 9 bases; bases with no gene match: 1. Per the germline V gene, CDR1 is ENHRY and CDR2 is SYGVKD. The CDR3 region has the DNA TGTGCCATTACAGGGGGCTCTGGAAACACCATATATTTT. It specifies CAITGGSGNTIYF.

Turning to this clonotype: This could be a read error, since a much larger clone is one nucleotide away. J is TRBJ1-1 and V is TRBV7-7; D uncertain. Germline lookup yields CDR1 SSHAT and CDR2 FNYEAQ (reference sequence). The CDR3 consists of 14 residues. For the CDR3, the DNA is TGTGCCAGCGGCTTTCCGGGCCCGAACACTGAAGCTTTCTTT. Protein sequence: CASGFPGPNTEAFF. Filled out from reference TRBV7-7 and TRBJ1-1, the complete variable domain reads GAGVSQSPRYKVTKRGQDVTLRCDPISSHATLYWYQQALGQGPEFLTYFNYEAQPDKSGLPSDRFSAERPEGSISTLTIQRTEQRDSAMYRCASGFPGPNTEAFFGQGTRLTVV.

This clonotype was detected only once. The chain has TRBV7-9 and TRBJ1-2, with TRBD1 as a possible D gene (5 bases). V was trimmed by 5 bases and J by 2 bases, leaving 12 bases between them. Germline CDR1 is SEHNR and CDR2 is FQNEAQ (reference sequence). There are 14 residues in the CDR3. This CDR3 is CASSLPGGNYGYTF. Here the CDR3 DNA reads TGTGCCAGCAGCCTCCCGGGGGGGAACTATGGCTACACCTTC.

The rearrangement joins TRBV2 to TRBJ1-1; 8 nucleotides line up with TRBD1. Looked up from germline, CDR1 is SNHLY and CDR2 is FYNNEI. The CDR3 is made up of 12 amino acids. The CDR3 protein is CARTGSITEAFF. DNA of the CDR3: TGTGCTAGGACAGGGAGTATCACTGAAGCTTTCTTT.

J is TRBJ1-2 and V is TRBV2, with D hard to call. This CDR3 region has 16 residues. The V and J ends lost 10 bases and 3 bases respectively, with 24 bases between them. Germline V gene lookup returns CDR1 SNHLY and CDR2 FYNNEI. In DNA, the CDR3 is TGTGCCACCGAAGGAACCTTTTCTGTGGGAGACTATGGCTACACCTTC. This translates into CATEGTFSVGDYGYTF.

The chain uses TRBV9 and TRBJ2-6; 9 bases align to TRBD1. V was pared by 3 bases and J by 4 bases, with 2 bases of the junction left unmatched. The germline CDR1 and CDR2 sequences are SGDLS and YYNGEE. The CDR3 extends over 15 amino acids. CDR3 residues: CASSDRGPGANVLTF. Here the CDR3 DNA reads TGTGCCAGCAGCGACAGGGGGCCCGGGGCCAACGTCCTGACTTTC. The full variable domain, its missing parts supplied by reference TRBV9 and TRBJ2-6, is DSGVTQTPKHLITATGQRVTLRCSPRSGDLSVYWYQQSLDQGLQFLIQYYNGEERAKGNILERFSAQQFPDLHSELNLSSLELGDSALYFCASSDRGPGANVLTFGAGSRLTVL.

The chain joins TRBV29-1 to TRBJ2-7; 7 nucleotides agree with TRBD2. The trim removed 1 base at V and 6 bases at J, leaving 21 bases unmatched. This CDR3 spans 18 amino acids. The V gene's germline CDR1 is SQVTM and CDR2 ANQGSEA. The CDR3 loop is CSVEVSTYSRGLRTEQYF. CDR3 sequence (DNA): TGCAGCGTTGAAGTTAGTACCTATTCTAGGGGACTACGAACCGAGCAGTACTTC.

The sample holds a few counts of this clonotype. The chain is built from TRBV6-4 and TRBJ1-5; D is uncertain. Germline CDR1 and CDR2: MRHNA and SNTAGT. CDR3 length: 13 amino acids. V gave up 4 bases and J gave up 6 bases, with 10 bases separating them. CDR3 region: CASSGSEGQPQHF. CDR3 bases: TGTGCCAGCAGTGGTTCTGAGGGTCAGCCCCAGCATTTT.

This rearrangement joins TRBV10-2 to TRBJ1-5, with no clear D. Germline loops: CDR1 WSHSY, CDR2 SAAADI. The V end lost 8 bases, the J end lost 4 bases, and 18 bases lay between the germline ends. This CDR3 comprises 15 residues. CDR3 amino acids: CASYLGSGQNQPQHF. DNA of the CDR3: TGCGCCAGCTATCTGGGAAGTGGGCAAAATCAGCCCCAGCATTTT.

In this sample, this clonotype turned up many times. The chain uses TRBV29-1 and TRBJ2-5; TRBD1 might be the D (5 bases). The V and J ends lost 2 bases and 3 bases respectively, with 10 bases between them. This CDR3 is 13 amino acids long. The germline V gene encodes CDR1 SQVTM and CDR2 ANQGSEA. The chain's CDR3 is CSVEWGRKETQYF. The CDR3 DNA reads as TGCAGCGTTGAATGGGGCAGAAAAGAGACCCAGTACTTC.

This clonotype was counted ten times or more. This chain joins TRBV10-3 and TRBJ1-1; D is ambiguous. The CDR3 consists of 13 residues. CDR1 ENHRY and CDR2 SYGVKD come from the germline V gene. Trimming cost V 2 bases and J 1 base, with 5 bases left between them. The CDR3 region has the DNA TGTGCCATCAGTGAGCGGGGGAACACTGAAGCTTTCTTT. Translation gives CAISERGNTEAFF.

This clonotype was counted many times. The chain has TRBV15 and TRBJ1-2; D unclear. The CDR3 has 14 amino acids. V lost 0 bases and J 7 bases, leaving 12 bases between the germline ends. CDR1 LNHNV and CDR2 YYDKDF come from the germline V gene (reference sequence). This CDR3 is CATSRDDVTGGYTF. DNA of the CDR3: TGTGCCACCAGCAGAGACGATGTCACGGGTGGCTACACCTTC.

A few counts support this clonotype. This chain links TRBV20-1 with TRBJ1-5, with a weak D call TRBD1 (5 bases). Trimming pared 5 bases from V and 4 bases from J, leaving 24 bases between. This CDR3 spans 17 amino acids. Per germline, CDR1 DFQATT and CDR2 SNEGSKA (reference sequence). DNA for the CDR3: TGCAGTGCTTTCCTGGGGACGGGGGTTCGGGGGAATCAGCCCCAGCATTTT. Translated, it gives CSAFLGTGVRGNQPQHF.

In this sample, this clonotype turned up many times. This chain uses TRBV19 with TRBJ1-6; D is unclear. Germline CDR1 LNHDA, CDR2 SQIVND (reference sequence). The CDR3 length is 13 residues. V gave up 7 bases and J gave up 7 bases, with 11 bases separating them. CDR3 coding DNA: TGTGCCAGTACTTGGGGTCCGAATTCACCCCTCCACTTT. This gives the protein CASTWGPNSPLHF. The full variable domain, in which reference TRBV19 and TRBJ1-6 provide the parts outside the CDR3, is DGGITQSPKYLFRKEGQNVTLSCEQNLNHDAMYWYRQDPGQGLRLIYYSQIVNDFQKGDIAEGYSVSREKKESFPLTVTSAQKNPTAFYLCASTWGPNSPLHFGNGTRLTVT.

This clonotype has a handful of counts. This rearrangement joins TRBV7-3 to TRBJ2-2; TRBD1 matches at 9 bases. This CDR3 has 17 amino acids. Germline V gene lookup returns CDR1 SGHTA and CDR2 FQGTGA. J gave up 5 bases and V 5 bases, and 12 bases lay outside the gene matches. CDR3 in amino acids: CASSPGQGRTVTGELFF. The CDR3 DNA follows: TGTGCCAGCAGCCCTGGACAGGGGAGAACGGTGACCGGGGAGCTGTTTTTT.

This clonotype was seen at least ten times. This chain joins TRBV11-2 and TRBJ2-7; D might be TRBD1 (5 bases). CDR3 length equals 14 residues. The V and J ends lost 3 bases and 6 bases respectively, with 15 bases between them. CDR1 and CDR2 (germline): SGHAT, FQNNGV. CDR3 sequence: CASSLESQGAEQYF. CDR3 coding DNA: TGTGCCAGCAGCTTGGAGAGCCAGGGCGCCGAGCAGTACTTC.

Concerning this clonotype: A much bigger clone sits one base away, suggesting this may be a read error. This chain connects TRBV2 to TRBJ2-7; TRBD1 matches at 7 bases. The V gene end was trimmed by 4 bases and the J gene end by 2 bases; junction bases not matched to a gene: 5. The CDR3 sequence is 14 residues long. The V gene's germline CDR1 is SNHLY and CDR2 FYNNEI. CDR3 region: CASSGRGQTYEQYF. CDR3 sequence (DNA): TGTGCCAGCAGTGGACGGGGACAGACCTACGAGCAGTACTTC.

In its sample, this clonotype was seen many times. The chain carries TRBV2 and TRBJ1-2; D might be TRBD1 (6 bases). Germline CDR1 is SNHLY and CDR2 is FYNNEI. With 4 bases removed from V and 8 bases from J, the gap between germline ends came to 17 bases. The CDR3 is made up of 14 amino acids. The CDR3 loop is CASSVQGSTFGYTF. For the CDR3, the DNA is TGTGCCAGCAGTGTTCAGGGGTCGACTTTCGGCTACACCTTC. The full variable domain, in which reference TRBV2 and TRBJ1-2 provide the parts outside the CDR3, is EPEVTQTPSHQVTQMGQEVILRCVPISNHLYFYWYRQILGQKVEFLVSFYNNEISEKSEIFDDQFSVERPDGSNFTLKIRSTKLEDSAMYFCASSVQGSTFGYTFGSGTRLTVV.

This chain links TRBV25-1 with TRBJ2-5; no reliable D call. The CDR3 loop spans 16 amino acids. The V end lost 5 bases, the J end lost 5 bases, and 21 bases lay between the germline ends. Germline V lookup: CDR1 MGHDK, CDR2 SYGVNS. CDR3 amino acids: CASSSMAPTPEETQYF. The CDR3 DNA sequence: TGTGCCAGCAGTAGTATGGCACCAACCCCCGAGGAGACCCAGTACTTC.

Comments on this clonotype: One junction end disagrees with the germline gene, perhaps due to a read error. V and J are TRBV10-3 and TRBJ1-1; D ambiguous. Germline values: CDR1 ENHRY, CDR2 SYGVKD. The CDR3 contains 14 residues. The CDR3 DNA reads as TGTGCCAGCAGTCCCACCCACCGGAACACTGAAGCTTTCTTT. Residues: CASSPTHRNTEAFF.

The chain joins TRBV19 to TRBJ2-7, with 9 positions matching TRBD2. Germline CDR1 LNHDA, CDR2 SQIVND (reference sequence). The CDR3 covers 15 residues. The ends lost 5 bases at V and 3 bases at J; junction bases unmatched: 8. CDR3 DNA sequence: TGTGCCAGTAGTCCCCGTGCTAGCGGGGACTACGAGCAGTACTTC. This gives the protein CASSPRASGDYEQYF.

About this clonotype itself: This may stem from a read error, because a much larger clone lies one nucleotide away. The chain has TRBV15 and TRBJ2-7, with 15 bases fitting TRBD2. This CDR3 spans 15 amino acids. Germline V gene sequence: CDR1 LNHNV, CDR2 YYDKDF (reference sequence). After removal of 4 bases from V and 9 bases from J, the junction contained 7 bases not matched to a gene. Here the CDR3 reads CATSKRTSGGAGQYF. The CDR3 DNA is TGTGCCACCAGCAAACGGACTAGCGGGGGGGCCGGGCAGTACTTC.

This clonotype was recorded at least ten times. In DNA, the CDR3 is TGTGCCAGCAGCCATGGACAGGGTCCCCAAAAACTGTTTTTT. This translates into CASSHGQGPQKLFF. The chain has TRBV7-6 and TRBJ1-4; 8 nucleotides match TRBD1. V trimming: 5 bases; J trimming: 9 bases; junction bases outside the gene matches: 8. Germline lookup yields CDR1 SGHVS and CDR2 FNYEAQ. The CDR3 extends over 14 amino acids.

This clonotype occurred a few times. The J gene is TRBJ2-7, the V gene TRBV10-3; D uncertain. Trimming cost V 10 bases and J 3 bases, with 16 bases left between them. CDR3 length: 13 amino acids. Germline CDR1 and CDR2: ENHRY and SYGVKD. The CDR3 reads CASSLLRSYEQYF. CDR3 coding DNA: TGTGCCAGCAGCCTCCTGCGAAGCTACGAGCAGTACTTC.

This clonotype was counted only a few times. The gene calls are TRBV2 and TRBJ1-2, with unresolved D. The CDR3 is 13 amino acids. Trimming removed 6 bases from V and 3 bases from J, with 11 bases in between. Germline V gives CDR1 SNHLY, CDR2 FYNNEI. The CDR3 sequence is CASSRRVYYGYTF. The CDR3 DNA reads as TGTGCCAGCAGCCGCCGGGTCTACTATGGCTACACCTTC.

There are many counts of this clonotype. This rearrangement joins TRBV25-1 to TRBJ1-6; D remains unclear. CDR3 length equals 15 residues. Per the germline V gene, CDR1 is MGHDK and CDR2 is SYGVNS. V was shortened by 6 bases and J by 5 bases, with 14 bases between the two germline ends. CDR3 DNA sequence: TGTGCCAGCAGCCTCGGTGGTAGGAATAATTCACCCCTCCACTTT. Translating gives CASSLGGRNNSPLHF.